These 12 T cell receptor beta chains share one sample of origin, sequenced in a study of T cell repertoires in cytomegalovirus infection. TCRdb used MiXCR to reprocess the reads, holding one entry per CDR3 protein. The sample has roughly 990,000 distinct CDR3 sequences, roughly 30% seen once. Antigens for these TCRs are unknown. Sequencing was performed on cultured CD8+ T cells from PBMCs, taken from culture after CMV antigen stimulation. These receptors were obtained from a human donor in good health (CMV status not recorded). Some clones in this sample may be carry-over from other donors' samples.

V usage is TRBV4-1 and J usage is TRBJ2-1; maybe TRBD2 (5 bases). The V and J ends lost 0 bases and 2 bases respectively, with 11 bases between them. From germline, CDR1 is MGHRA and CDR2 YSYEKL. This CDR3 has 16 amino acids. The CDR3 nucleotides read TGCGCCAGCAGCCAAGATCTCGGGGTGCCCTACAATGAGCAGTTCTTC. This gives the protein CASSQDLGVPYNEQFF.

There are a few counts of this clonotype. The chain joins TRBV4-3 to TRBJ2-1; 11 bases line up with TRBD2. Germline trimming cut 0 bases from V and 4 bases from J; bases unmatched to any gene: 5. The CDR3 runs 17 residues. The V gene's germline CDR1 is LGHNA and CDR2 YSLEER. CDR3 amino acids: CASSQDRSGGAYNEQFF. The DNA for the CDR3 is TGCGCCAGCAGCCAAGATCGTAGCGGGGGGGCATACAATGAGCAGTTCTTC.

This clonotype was recorded a few times. The V and J genes are TRBV20-1 and TRBJ2-1; 7 nucleotides align to TRBD1. Germline loops: CDR1 DFQATT, CDR2 SNEGSKA (reference sequence). The V and J ends lost 6 bases and 5 bases, in that order; junction bases with no gene match: 7. This CDR3 has 13 residues. CDR3 DNA sequence: TGCAGTGCCCACCGGGACAGAGACAATGAGCAGTTCTTC. Its protein is CSAHRDRDNEQFF.

The V call is TRBV24-1, the J call TRBJ2-1, with D perhaps matching TRBD1 (6 bases). This CDR3 comprises 14 residues. Germline V lookup: CDR1 KGHDR, CDR2 SFDVKD. V dropped 0 bases and J dropped 7 bases, with 9 bases sitting between them. The chain's CDR3 is CATSDLDRSNEQFF. The CDR3 coding sequence is TGTGCCACCAGTGATTTGGACAGGAGTAATGAGCAGTTCTTC.

This clonotype has just a few counts. The chain carries TRBV7-6 and TRBJ1-1; TRBD1 matches at 12 bases. Losses at the gene ends were 5 bases for V and 3 bases for J; bases not matched to a gene: 13. There are 18 residues in the CDR3. Germline V gives CDR1 SGHVS, CDR2 FNYEAQ. The DNA for the CDR3 is TGTGCCAGCAGCCCAACTGGAGGGACAGGGGGCGCCTACACTGAAGCTTTCTTT. Amino acids: CASSPTGGTGGAYTEAFF. The complete variable domain, with remaining parts taken from reference TRBV7-6 and TRBJ1-1, reads GAGVSQSPRYKVTKRGQDVALRCDPISGHVSLYWYRQALGQGPEFLTYFNYEAQQDKSGLPNDRFSAERPEGSISTLTIQRTEQRDSAMYRCASSPTGGTGGAYTEAFFGQGTRLTVV.

This clonotype occurred a few times. The chain recombines TRBV24-1 with TRBJ2-7; D may be TRBD1 (6 bases). Between the trimmed V and J ends, which lost 0 bases and 3 bases, there was a span of 20 bases. This CDR3 has 18 amino acids. Germline V gene sequence: CDR1 KGHDR, CDR2 SFDVKD. CDR3 residues: CATSDLPPYRALLYEQYV. The CDR3 nucleotides read TGTGCCACCAGTGATTTGCCTCCGTACAGGGCCCTTCTCTACGAGCAGTACGTC.

This clonotype was seen ten or more times. This chain uses TRBV27 with TRBJ1-2; D not resolved. The germline CDR1 and CDR2 sequences are MNHEY and SMNVEV (reference sequence). This CDR3 is built from 13 residues. Trimming shortened V by 3 bases and J by 8 bases, and 13 bases separated the two germline ends. The CDR3 DNA follows: TGTGCCAGCAGTTTTGGGATGGGAATCGGCTACACCTTC. It yields the protein CASSFGMGIGYTF.

This clonotype showed up just a few times. J is TRBJ1-1 and V is TRBV4-2, with D uncertain. Germline V gene sequence: CDR1 LGHNA, CDR2 YNFKEQ. With 0 bases removed from V and 6 bases from J, the gap between germline ends came to 20 bases. The CDR3 is made up of 17 amino acids. In DNA form, the CDR3 reads TGTGCCAGCAGCCAAGAAGACCTTGGGGTTATTGGCGCTGAAGCTTTCTTT. This sequence encodes CASSQEDLGVIGAEAFF.

This chain links TRBV19 with TRBJ1-5, with a possible D match to TRBD1 (6 bases). The V end lost 5 bases, the J end lost 5 bases, and 16 bases lay between the germline ends. The CDR3 contains 15 residues. Germline V gene data show CDR1 as LNHDA and CDR2 as SQIVND (reference sequence). CDR3 in amino acids: CASSPRTALHQPQHF. CDR3 DNA: TGTGCCAGTAGTCCCAGGACAGCACTCCATCAGCCCCAGCATTTT. Variable domain in full (rest from reference TRBV19 and TRBJ1-5): DGGITQSPKYLFRKEGQNVTLSCEQNLNHDAMYWYRQDPGQGLRLIYYSQIVNDFQKGDIAEGYSVSREKKESFPLTVTSAQKNPTAFYLCASSPRTALHQPQHFGDGTRLSIL.

This clonotype has more than one count but fewer than ten. The chain links TRBV10-3 to TRBJ1-1; maybe TRBD1 (6 bases). V lost 0 bases to trimming and J lost 3 bases, with 11 bases between them. The CDR3 spans 15 residues. Germline V gene sequence: CDR1 ENHRY, CDR2 SYGVKD. The CDR3 reads CAISESEGEDTEAFF. In DNA form, the CDR3 reads TGTGCCATCAGTGAGTCGGAGGGGGAGGACACTGAAGCTTTCTTT.

The chain links TRBV4-1 to TRBJ1-1; no clear D gene. This CDR3 is 14 amino acids long. Germline CDR1 is MGHRA and CDR2 is YSYEKL. Trimming cost V 6 bases and J 1 base, with 12 bases left between them. CDR3 protein: CASRIEGSNTEAFF. The CDR3 nucleotides are TGCGCCAGCAGAATAGAGGGTTCGAACACTGAAGCTTTCTTT.

This clonotype was found a few times. The V and J genes are TRBV19 and TRBJ2-5, with D tentatively TRBD2 (6 bases). The V gene lost 3 bases and the J gene lost 5 bases, with 13 bases spanning the gap. Germline CDR1 reads LNHDA; CDR2 reads SQIVND (reference sequence). CDR3 length: 14 amino acids. The CDR3 sequence: CASSIGGGVETQYF. For the CDR3, the DNA is TGTGCCAGTAGTATTGGCGGCGGGGTGGAGACCCAGTACTTC.